The subject of this entry is one TCR beta chain. The study drew participants aged about 18 to 89 years from some 25 US areas. Allocation to cohorts depended on clinical history reported by the participants. People in the exposed group encountered a COVID-19 case within 2 weeks before entering the study. The table came from immunoSEQ multiplex PCR; TCRdb's copy has only in-frame clones and leaves some out. The sample has hundreds of thousands of clones, 80% to 90% seen once; the top ten hold around 0.85%. The source of the sample is a study of blood T cell repertoires in COVID-19. This receptor was obtained from a man aged 45-65 years who had been exposed to COVID-19. Material for sequencing was PBMCs or T cells enriched from blood (not recorded which).

In nucleotides, the CDR3 is TGTGCCAGCAGTAGACAGGTGGACACTGAAGCTTTCTTT. It translates to CASSRQVDTEAFF. This chain links TRBV6-4 with TRBJ1-1; D possibly corresponds to TRBD1 (6 bases). Germline V gene sequence: CDR1 MRHNA, CDR2 SNTAGT. The CDR3 has 13 residues. V lost 5 bases and J lost 3, with 10 bases in between.